This T cell receptor beta chain was observed in a study of T cell repertoires in cytomegalovirus infection. About the study: Carrying CMV and the relevant HLA type showed in public TCR beta signatures. Study results and limitations: Summed frequency of shared TCR beta families picked out CMV carriers who also had the relevant HLA.

As concerns this clonotype: What it recognizes is unknown. An end of the junction differs from the germline gene, which may be a read error.

This CDR3 spans 17 amino acids. CDR1 is SGHTA, CDR2 FQGTGA, per germline. TCRdb used MiXCR to reprocess the reads, holding one entry per CDR3 protein. This sample has 400,000 or so distinct CDR3 sequences; about a third occur once, and the top ten carry roughly an eighth. Sequencing was done on a sample of PBMCs. The origin of this receptor is a human donor in good health (CMV status not recorded). Some clones in this sample may be carry-over from other donors' samples. J is TRBJ2-3 and V is TRBV7-3; a weak D match, TRBD2 (6 bases). The CDR3, as DNA: TGTGCCAGAAGCTTACATGGCGGCGGGGTTCCGACAGATACGCAGTATTTT. It codes for CARSLHGGGVPTDTQYF.